The sample holds many counts of the clone carrying this T cell receptor (beta chain). What it recognizes is unknown. The data belong to a study of CD8+ T cells in alopecia areata. Whole-study findings and limits: Association of baseline CD8+ expansion with response is uncertain owing to one nonresponder. Elevated clonality characterized lesional scalp relative to normal scalp, particularly in alopecia totalis/universalis.

Treatment denoted: oral pan-JAK inhibitor, 5-10 mg twice daily. Following extraction, RNA underwent reverse transcription to cDNA, which served as the sequencing template. The repertoire was sequenced with immunoSEQ multiplex PCR; TCRdb's copy has only in-frame clones and lacks some. The sample holds 200,000 or so clones; more than 30% are singletons and the top ten take 0.48%. The CDR3 runs to 16 residues. Germline CDR1 is MNHNS and CDR2 is SASEGT. Trimming cost V 3 bases and J 2 bases, with 13 bases left between them. The input for sequencing was CD4+ T cells sorted from blood, taken between weeks 30 and 35, from a patient treated with tofacitinib. The TCR originated in a human donor with alopecia areata. The V gene is TRBV6-1, the J gene TRBJ2-2; D possibly corresponds to TRBD1 (5 bases). CDR3 protein: CASSEVRAPNTGELFF. The CDR3 DNA sequence: TGTGCCAGCAGTGAGGTCAGGGCCCCCAACACCGGGGAGCTGTTTTTT.